These 16 T cell receptor beta chains were all obtained from the same sample, sequenced in a study of T cell repertoires in cytomegalovirus infection. TCRdb used MiXCR to reprocess the reads, holding one entry per CDR3 protein. The repertoire holds roughly 100,000 distinct CDR3 sequences, approximately 15% seen once, with over 8% in the top ten. Sequenced input: PBMCs. The receptors here all came from a human donor in good health (CMV status not recorded). Some clones in this sample may be carry-over from other donors' samples.

This chain joins TRBV4-1 and TRBJ2-7; no definite D call. This CDR3 is built from 13 residues. Trimming cost V 6 bases and J 6 bases, with 15 bases left between them. Germline values: CDR1 MGHRA, CDR2 YSYEKL. The CDR3 nucleotides are TGCGCCAGCAGTCCTCAGGAATGGGGCGAGCAGTACTTC. It encodes CASSPQEWGEQYF.

Many counts were recorded for this clonotype. The chain joins TRBV11-2 to TRBJ1-1; D gene unclear. The CDR3 contains 15 residues. Deletions cut 2 bases from V and 0 bases from J, with 10 bases between. The germline gives CDR1 SGHAT, CDR2 FQNNGV. The CDR3 DNA sequence: TGTGCCAGCAGCTTATTCTTAGGGATGAACACTGAAGCTTTCTTT. Amino acids: CASSLFLGMNTEAFF.

This clonotype was seen a handful of times. The genes are TRBV11-2 and TRBJ2-7, with D unclear. V lost 1 base and J lost 1, with 2 bases in between. The CDR3 sequence is 12 residues long. Per germline, CDR1 SGHAT and CDR2 FQNNGV. Written as DNA, the CDR3 is TGTGCCAGCAGCTTAGTATCCTACGAGCAGTACTTC. It specifies CASSLVSYEQYF. Complete variable domain (other parts from reference TRBV11-2 and TRBJ2-7): EAGVAQSPRYKIIEKRQSVAFWCNPISGHATLYWYQQILGQGPKLLIQFQNNGVVDDSQLPKDRFSAERLKGVDSTLKIQPAKLEDSAVYLCASSLVSYEQYFGPGTRLTVT.

The chain employs TRBV29-1 and TRBJ1-1, with D perhaps TRBD1 (5 bases). The CDR3 contains 11 residues. Germline V gene lookup returns CDR1 SQVTM and CDR2 ANQGSEA. V gave up 8 bases and J gave up 8 bases, with 15 bases separating them. The CDR3, as DNA: TGCAGCCCTTCACTAGAGGGGGAAGCTTTCTTT. It is translated as CSPSLEGEAFF.

Many counts were recorded for this clonotype. This chain connects TRBV28 to TRBJ2-2, with 7 bases that match TRBD1. Germline V gene lookup returns CDR1 MDHEN and CDR2 SYDVKM. Germline trimming cut 2 bases from V and 6 bases from J; bases unmatched to any gene: 3. The length of the CDR3 is 14 residues. CDR3 nucleotides: TGTGCCAGCAGTTTACGACAGGGTCCCGGGGAGCTGTTTTTT. Translation gives CASSLRQGPGELFF.

The chain employs TRBV5-1 and TRBJ2-7; the D is unclear. This CDR3 region has 12 residues. CDR1 SGHRS and CDR2 YFSETQ come from the germline V gene. Trimming took 1 base from V and 10 from J, leaving 12 bases between them. The DNA of the CDR3 is TGCGCCAGCAGCTTGATTCCAGACCTTCAGTACTTC. It yields the protein CASSLIPDLQYF.

J is TRBJ2-1 and V is TRBV6-1; either TRBD1 or TRBD2 may fit D (5 bases each). Germline CDR1 and CDR2: MNHNS and SASEGT. V lost 6 bases, J lost 4 bases, and 10 bases lay in between. The CDR3 is 13 amino acids. CDR3 loop: CASRRDAYNEQFF. The CDR3 DNA reads TGTGCCAGCAGACGGGACGCATACAATGAGCAGTTCTTC.

The CDR3 nucleotides are TGTGCCAGCAGCCAAGGACATTCCGACAGGGCCTCCTATAATTCACCCCTCCACTTT. Its translation: CASSQGHSDRASYNSPLHF. This rearrangement joins TRBV4-2 to TRBJ1-6, with 7 bases matching TRBD1. Per the germline V gene, CDR1 is LGHNA and CDR2 is YNFKEQ. J gave up 0 bases and V 1 base, and 9 bases lay outside the gene matches. The CDR3 covers 19 residues.

Concerning this clonotype: Since a much larger clone is just one base distant, this may be a read error. CDR3 bases: TGTGCCAGTAGCACTAGCGGGGGGGCAAATGAGCGGTTCTTC. Protein: CASSTSGGANERFF. This chain links TRBV19 with TRBJ2-1, with TRBD2 identical over 13 bases. Per the germline V gene, CDR1 is LNHDA and CDR2 is SQIVND (reference sequence). The CDR3 has 14 amino acids. The whole variable domain, filled in from reference TRBV19 and TRBJ2-1, reads DGGITQSPKYLFRKEGQNVTLSCEQNLNHDAMYWYRQDPGQGLRLIYYSQIVNDFQKGDIAEGYSVSREKKESFPLTVTSAQKNPTAFYLCASSTSGGANERFFGPGTRLTVL.

This clonotype was seen at least ten times. The chain joins TRBV7-2 to TRBJ2-3; no firm D call. V shed 3 bases and J shed 6 bases, with 7 bases lying between them. The CDR3 runs to 12 residues. CDR1 is SGHTA, CDR2 FQGNSA, per germline. CDR3 coding DNA: TGTGCCAGCAGCTTCGATAGGGATACGCAGTATTTT. Amino acids: CASSFDRDTQYF.

There are many counts of this clonotype. This chain uses TRBV7-8 with TRBJ1-6; 11 nucleotides agree with TRBD1. The CDR3 has 14 amino acids. Germline CDR1 and CDR2: SGHVS and FQNEAQ. Germline trimming cut 6 bases from V and 8 bases from J; bases unmatched to any gene: 3. CDR3 DNA: TGTGCCAGCAGGCTGGGACAGGGGGATTCACCCCTCCACTTT. Translating it yields CASRLGQGDSPLHF.

This clonotype was counted between two and nine times. The chain joins TRBV29-1 to TRBJ2-6; D is perhaps TRBD1 (6 bases). The CDR3 sequence is 15 residues long. The germline V and J ends were trimmed by 6 bases and 0 bases, with 12 bases remaining between them. Germline lookup yields CDR1 SQVTM and CDR2 ANQGSEA. CDR3 amino acids: CSVQGSGSGANVLTF. The CDR3 coding sequence is TGCAGCGTACAGGGTAGTGGCTCTGGGGCCAACGTCCTGACTTTC.

Many counts were recorded for this clonotype. The genes are TRBV7-3 and TRBJ2-1; TRBD1 matches at 8 bases. The CDR3 loop spans 15 amino acids. CDR1 and CDR2 from the germline V gene are SGHTA and FQGTGA. Germline trimming cut 5 bases from V and 3 bases from J; bases unmatched to any gene: 6. The CDR3: CASSRTGLSYNEQFF. The CDR3 coding sequence is TGTGCCAGCAGCCGGACAGGGCTAAGCTACAATGAGCAGTTCTTC.

V gene TRBV12-3 or TRBV12-4 combines with J gene TRBJ2-3; D gene ambiguous. The V gene lost 1 base and the J gene lost 5 bases, with 10 bases spanning the gap. The CDR3 extends over 14 amino acids. The CDR3 reads CASSLGPAGDTQYF. CDR3 nucleotides: TGTGCCAGCAGTTTAGGGCCCGCCGGAGATACGCAGTATTTT.

This rearrangement joins TRBV20-1 to TRBJ2-7; the D gene is possibly TRBD1 (5 bases). The CDR3 runs 14 residues. Trimming cost V 4 bases and J 0 bases, with 13 bases left between them. Germline assignment: CDR1 DFQATT and CDR2 SNEGSKA (reference sequence). The DNA of the CDR3 is TGCAGTGCTATCCAACAGGCGAGCTCCTACGAGCAGTACTTC. Translation gives CSAIQQASSYEQYF.

The V call is TRBV29-1, the J call TRBJ2-3, with D possibly matching TRBD2 (6 bases). CDR3 length: 13 residues. Trimming left V 2 bases short and J 1 base short, with 7 bases between. The germline V gene has CDR1 SQVTM and CDR2 ANQGSEA. CDR3: CSVEPSGTDTQYF. DNA of the CDR3: TGCAGCGTTGAACCTAGCGGCACAGATACGCAGTATTTT.